These T cell receptor beta chains were read from a single sample in a study of CD8 T cells in cerebrospinal fluid in Alzheimer's disease. TCRdb reworked the 10x single-cell sequencing reads into one entry per CDR3 protein, no DNA. This repertoire includes roughly 800 distinct CDR3 sequences. Sequenced sample: cerebrospinal fluid. These TCRs come from a human donor with Parkinson's disease. The CDR3 runs from the conserved cysteine through the conserved F or W. Where a row states a size, it is once, few, many or the class of an expanded clone; other rows omit it.

clone_size | j_call | v_call | cdr3_aa
medium-sized | TRBJ2-7 | TRBV3-2 | CASSHRTHRYF
large | TRBJ1-1 | TRBV7-2 | CASSSQTVNTEAFF
medium-sized | TRBJ2-5 | TRBV7-2 | CASSLYGNSETQYF
medium-sized | TRBJ1-1 | TRBV9 | CASSVGSDNTEAFF
large | TRBJ2-2 | TRBV7-2 | CASSLTLNTGELFF
large | TRBJ1-1 | TRBV18 | CASSRNTGATEAFF
large | TRBJ2-5 | TRBV14 | CASSQNRGQETQYF
medium-sized | TRBJ2-1 | TRBV6-5 | CASSYQTGINHNEQFF
medium-sized | TRBJ2-5 | TRBV5-1 | CASSLGTGSQTQYF
large | TRBJ2-4 | TRBV6-6 | CATEGGSKNIQYF
medium-sized | TRBJ1-1 | TRBV19 | CASNQDRGTEAFF
medium-sized | TRBJ1-2 | TRBV6-6 | CASSQESGYTF
large | TRBJ1-5 | TRBV9 | CASSVGGGAGQPQHF
medium-sized | TRBJ1-6 | TRBV6-1 | CASSEWAPGLRSPLHF
medium-sized | TRBJ2-2 | TRBV7-3 | CASSFSNTGELFF
medium-sized | TRBJ1-2 | TRBV9 | CASSVDVTPNYGYTF
large | TRBJ2-2 | TRBV30 | CAWSELGRALAGELFF
medium-sized | TRBJ1-6 | TRBV12-5 | CASGFDSNNSPLHF
medium-sized | TRBJ2-2 | TRBV6-2/TRBV6-3 | CASSYSAGGNTGELFF
NA | TRBJ1-2 | TRBV7-2 | CASSSGQRLYGYTF
medium-sized | TRBJ1-5 | TRBV4-1 | CASSQEGLGRGSNQPQHF
medium-sized | TRBJ2-2 | TRBV28 | CASSSQVLTAGELFF